These T cell receptor beta chains were read from a single sample in a study of beta chain features in type 1 diabetes. TCRdb's copy holds only in-frame clones and misses some; the assay was immunoSEQ multiplex PCR. The sample contains about 150,000 clones, around a tenth of which appear only once. Material: central memory CD4+ T cells from blood. The origin of the receptors is a man aged 18 to 29 in good health. Each CDR3 is given with its conserved first and last residue. Each record gives: J gene, clone size, V gene, D gene, CDR3 protein, CDR3 DNA. The D gene is left open where the match is weak. Size tells how often a clone was seen (once, few, many) or the class of an expanded clone, and some rows leave it out.

TRBJ2-1 - TRBV12-1 - CASSLHTHSQGHPFF TGTGCCAGCAGCTTGCACACCCACTCACAGGGTCACCCGTTCTTC
TRBJ2-3 - TRBV7-3 - CASSFGAGMGDTQYF TGTGCCAGCAGCTTTGGGGCCGGAATGGGAGATACGCAGTATTTT
TRBJ1-2 - TRBV28 - CASSLEQYGYTF TGTGCCAGCAGTTTGGAGCAGTATGGCTACACCTTC
TRBJ1-1 - TRBV18 - CASSPTGNTEAFF TGTGCCAGCTCACCCACGGGAAACACTGAAGCTTTCTTT
TRBJ2-1 few TRBV9 TRBD2 CASSARGSGEVYNEQFF TGTGCCAGCAGCGCCCGGGGTAGCGGGGAGGTCTACAATGAGCAGTTCTTC
TRBJ1-4 - TRBV30 - CAWSVFSWGEEEKLFF TGTGCCTGGAGTGTGTTCAGCTGGGGGGAGGAGGAAAAACTGTTTTTT
TRBJ1-5 - TRBV4-3 TRBD1 CASSQGGARGRSGQPQHF TGCGCCAGCAGCCAAGGAGGGGCCAGGGGGCGTTCTGGACAGCCCCAGCATTTT
TRBJ2-3 few TRBV6-6 - CASRSGGADTQYF TGTGCCAGCAGGTCGGGTGGTGCAGATACGCAGTATTTT
TRBJ2-2 - TRBV18 - CASSPPSAGVAGELFF TGTGCCAGCTCACCACCGTCGGCAGGGGTTGCCGGGGAGCTGTTTTTT
TRBJ2-7 - TRBV28 TRBD1 CASSPWGQGNYEQYF TGTGCCAGCAGCCCCTGGGGACAGGGGAACTACGAGCAGTACTTC
TRBJ2-1 - TRBV27 TRBD1 CASSRTSDRGYEQFF TGTGCCAGCAGTCGCACCTCGGACAGGGGTTATGAGCAGTTCTTC
TRBJ2-5 few TRBV4-1 TRBD2 CASSQDSSGGAVETQYF TGCGCCAGCAGCCAAGATTCTAGCGGGGGGGCCGTTGAGACCCAGTACTTC
TRBJ2-4 many TRBV4-3 - CASSQGLRSTGQNIQYF TGCGCCAGCAGCCAAGGGTTACGGAGCACAGGGCAAAACATTCAGTACTTC
TRBJ2-1 many TRBV28 - CASSFFINEQFF TGTGCCAGCAGTTTTTTCATCAATGAGCAGTTCTTC
TRBJ2-1 few TRBV7-2 - CASSHFYGEQFF TGTGCCAGCAGTCATTTTTACGGTGAGCAGTTCTTC
TRBJ2-2 - TRBV29-1 TRBD2 CSGQLAGGPQPGELFF TGCAGCGGTCAACTAGCGGGGGGGCCTCAACCCGGGGAGCTGTTTTTT
TRBJ2-7 many TRBV29-1 TRBD2 CSVSGGLREQYF TGCAGCGTGTCGGGGGGTTTGAGGGAGCAGTACTTC
TRBJ2-5 few TRBV30 - CAWGLWETQYF TGTGCCTGGGGACTATGGGAGACCCAGTACTTC
TRBJ1-2 few TRBV29-1 - CSVESSRINYGYTF TGCAGCGTTGAATCCTCGAGAATTAACTATGGCTACACCTTC
TRBJ2-7 - TRBV15 - CATSGPTGYEQYF TGTGCCACCAGCGGACCGACAGGATACGAGCAGTACTTC
TRBJ2-7 many TRBV5-4 TRBD2 CASSLERTSQYF TGTGCCAGCAGCTTAGAAAGGACTAGCCAGTACTTC
TRBJ1-1 many TRBV14 - CASSQQGIEAFF TGTGCCAGCAGCCAGCAGGGGATTGAAGCTTTCTTT
TRBJ1-5 - TRBV27 TRBD1 CATARQGSGGNQPQHF TGTGCCACCGCTCGACAGGGTTCGGGAGGCAATCAGCCCCAGCATTTT
TRBJ2-2 few TRBV2 TRBD1 CASSERPGQGSGELFF TGTGCCAGCAGTGAACGTCCGGGACAGGGAAGCGGGGAGCTGTTTTTT
TRBJ1-1 few TRBV11-2 - CASSLLASTVTEAFF TGTGCCAGCAGCTTACTCGCAAGTACAGTAACTGAAGCTTTCTTT
TRBJ2-2 many TRBV4-2 - CASSPQALNTGELFF TGTGCCAGCAGCCCCCAAGCCCTGAACACCGGGGAGCTGTTTTTT
TRBJ1-4 few TRBV7-9 - CASSLATGSATNEKLFF TGTGCCAGCAGCTTAGCGACAGGCTCCGCAACTAATGAAAAACTGTTTTTT
TRBJ2-2 few TRBV21-1 - CASRRRGPGELFF TGTGCCAGCAGACGCAGGGGACCCGGGGAGCTGTTTTTT
TRBJ2-7 - TRBV7-9 - CASSLGAGAYEQYF TGTGCCAGCAGCTTAGGAGCCGGGGCCTACGAGCAGTACTTC
TRBJ1-6 many TRBV19 - CASSNRQVGDSPLHF TGTGCCAGTAGTAATCGACAGGTGGGGGATTCACCCCTCCACTTT
TRBJ1-4 - TRBV29-1 - CSVSEVPNEKLFF TGCAGCGTTTCGGAGGTTCCTAATGAAAAACTGTTTTTT
TRBJ1-5 - TRBV6-4 - CASSLRGSRDQPQHF TGTGCCAGCAGTCTCCGAGGGTCTCGGGATCAGCCCCAGCATTTT
TRBJ2-7 few TRBV18 - CASSPGRITYEQYF TGTGCCAGCTCACCTGGCCGAATAACCTACGAGCAGTACTTC
TRBJ1-3 - TRBV5-1 TRBD1 CASSRSGTETAIYF TGCGCCAGCAGCCGATCAGGGACAGAGACAGCCATATATTTT
TRBJ2-1 - TRBV5-1 TRBD1 CASSLGTGDYNEQFF TGCGCCAGCAGCCTCGGGACAGGGGACTACAATGAGCAGTTCTTC
TRBJ1-5 - TRBV2 TRBD1 CASTLRGVSNQPQHF TGTGCCAGCACCCTCAGGGGGGTTTCGAATCAGCCCCAGCATTTT
TRBJ2-1 many TRBV2 - CASSETRNEQFF TGTGCCAGCAGTGAGACGAGGAATGAGCAGTTCTTC
TRBJ1-6 few TRBV14 - CASSQGPVYNSPLHF TGTGCCAGCAGCCAAGGGCCAGTCTATAATTCACCCCTCCACTTT
TRBJ1-1 - TRBV7-8 - CASSLGRSPMNTEAFF TGTGCCAGCAGCTTAGGGCGGAGCCCAATGAACACTGAAGCTTTCTTT
TRBJ1-5 few TRBV4-3 - CASSQLGRNQPQHF TGCGCCAGCAGCCAACTAGGGAGAAATCAGCCCCAGCATTTT
TRBJ1-1 - TRBV19 - CASSISERRNTEAFF TGTGCCAGTAGTATCTCGGAGAGGAGGAACACTGAAGCTTTCTTT
TRBJ2-1 few TRBV7-9 TRBD2 CASSPLPGLAGGIVEQFF TGTGCCAGCAGCCCATTACCGGGACTAGCGGGGGGGATTGTTGAGCAGTTCTTC
TRBJ2-7 - TRBV6-6 TRBD2 CASTRLAGPYEQYF TGTGCCAGCACTAGACTAGCGGGGCCCTACGAGCAGTACTTC
TRBJ2-7 many TRBV29-1 TRBD2 CSGRGTRGADEQYF TGCAGCGGTAGAGGGACTAGGGGTGCGGACGAGCAGTACTTC
TRBJ2-7 - TRBV29-1 TRBD2 CSVGDYLRYEQYF TGCAGCGTTGGGGACTATCTCCGCTACGAGCAGTACTTC
TRBJ1-2 few TRBV7-8 - CASSFDGNYGYTF TGTGCCAGCAGCTTCGACGGGAACTATGGCTACACCTTC
TRBJ2-2 - TRBV15 TRBD1 CATSRRKAGTGGIGELFF TGTGCCACCAGCAGGAGAAAAGCCGGGACAGGGGGCATCGGGGAGCTGTTTTTT
TRBJ1-1 few TRBV6-6 TRBD1 CASSLDRATEAFF TGTGCCAGCAGTCTGGACAGGGCCACTGAAGCTTTCTTT
TRBJ1-3 few TRBV29-1 - CSVQGGGNTIYF TGCAGCGTTCAGGGTGGTGGAAACACCATATATTTT
TRBJ2-1 - TRBV28 - CASSTRTFSGGGPYNEQFF TGTGCCAGCAGTACTCGTACCTTTTCAGGGGGAGGCCCCTACAATGAGCAGTTCTTC
TRBJ1-1 - TRBV9 - CASSAGHGPTEAFF TGTGCCAGCAGCGCCGGACATGGTCCGACTGAAGCTTTCTTT
TRBJ1-3 few TRBV5-1 - CASSPPDTSGNTIYF TGCGCCAGCAGCCCTCCTGACACCTCTGGAAACACCATATATTTT
TRBJ2-3 many TRBV28 - CASTLSRGWRDTQYF TGTGCCAGCACCCTCTCCAGGGGATGGAGGGATACGCAGTATTTT
TRBJ2-3 few TRBV7-8 TRBD1 CASSPNRGSTDTQYF TGTGCCAGCAGCCCCAACAGGGGAAGCACAGATACGCAGTATTTT
TRBJ2-1 few TRBV30 - CAWSPGRPRDEQFF TGTGCCTGGAGTCCGGGCCGACCCAGGGATGAGCAGTTCTTC
TRBJ2-6 - TRBV16 - CASSQSNSGANVLTF TGTGCCAGCAGCCAATCCAACTCTGGGGCCAACGTCCTGACTTTC
TRBJ1-2 - TRBV7-9 - CASSLAVRLDLGYTF TGTGCCAGCAGCTTGGCTGTACGACTTGATCTTGGCTACACCTTC
TRBJ2-1 - TRBV27 TRBD2 CASSLLTVAGGPHEQFF TGTGCCAGCAGTTTATTAACGGTCGCGGGGGGGCCCCATGAGCAGTTCTTC
TRBJ2-7 few TRBV18 TRBD1 CASSPNGGQGAAYEQYF TGTGCCAGCTCACCAAACGGCGGACAGGGAGCGGCCTACGAGCAGTACTTC